This T cell receptor beta chain was obtained from a study of vaccination effects on CD4 cells after COVID-19. Data came from immunoSEQ multiplex PCR; TCRdb stores just in-frame clones and leaves some out. The table includes 71,000 or so clones, approximately 72% detected once. A note on this clone: Its antigen is currently unknown.

Sequencing was preceded by expansion of antigen-specific CD4+ T cells with viral peptide pools in the ViraFEST assay. The authors isolated CD4+ T cells after roughly eleven days of culture. The healthy vaccine recipients, who had no prior SARS-CoV-2 infection, showed negative nucleocapsid antibodies. Regarding the study as a whole: From healthy vaccinees, only 1 of 255 vaccine-induced clones also reacted to common cold coronaviruses.

The CDR3 is made up of 15 amino acids. From germline, CDR1 is MNHNS and CDR2 SASEGT. V gave up 3 bases and J gave up 5 bases, with 13 bases separating them. V usage is TRBV6-1 and J usage is TRBJ1-4; no definite D call. The source is a human donor who received a COVID-19 vaccine. The starting material was CD4+ T cells from PBMCs cultured with HCoV-OC43 spike peptides, obtained before COVID-19 vaccination. Subset reported: HCoV-OC43 spike overlapping peptide pool stimulation. The CDR3 loop is CASSEGNPRNEKLFF. The CDR3 bases are TGTGCCAGCAGTGAGGGGAACCCGCGAAATGAAAAACTGTTTTTT.